These T cell receptor beta chains were read from a single sample in a study of T cells in Graves' hyperthyroidism and ophthalmopathy. TCRdb reanalysed the multiplex PCR reads using MiXCR and keeps one entry per CDR3 protein. Of fewer than 750,000 distinct CDR3 sequences listed, 14% to 15% are singletons. Sequenced: blood. The receptors were gathered from a woman in her forties with Graves' ophthalmopathy. Each CDR3 is given with its conserved first and last residue. Each record gives: D gene, clone size, J gene, V gene, CDR3 protein, CDR3 DNA. The D gene is left open where the match is weak. The size entry is marked missing in some rows and otherwise reads once, few, many or a size class.

- | many | TRBJ1-5 | TRBV28 | CASSPDPVEGYQPQHF | TGTGCCAGCAGTCCCGACCCCGTTGAGGGTTATCAGCCCCAGCATTTT
- | few | TRBJ1-6 | TRBV2 | CASSDPRQAAKPLHF | TGTGCCAGCAGTGATCCCCGCCAGGCAGCCAAGCCCCTCCACTTT
- | - | TRBJ2-7 | TRBV5-1 | CASSLGGHNSYEQYF | TGCGCCAGCAGCTTGGGGGGACACAATTCCTACGAGCAGTACTTC
- | many | TRBJ1-1 | TRBV6-1 | CASNRQRNTEAFF | TGTGCCAGCAACCGACAGAGGAACACTGAAGCTTTCTTT
TRBD1 | many | TRBJ2-7 | TRBV5-6 | CASGLKGQRRDYEQYF | TGTGCCAGCGGACTGAAGGGACAGCGACGAGACTACGAGCAGTACTTC
- | many | TRBJ1-2 | TRBV27 | CASKFAEANYGYTF | TGTGCCAGCAAATTTGCCGAGGCTAACTATGGCTACACCTTC
- | many | TRBJ2-5 | TRBV9 | CASSVVVGASTQYF | TGTGCCAGCAGCGTAGTAGTAGGGGCGTCGACCCAGTACTTC
TRBD2 | many | TRBJ2-5 | TRBV7-2 | CASSLAGTSGMKTQYF | TGTGCCAGCAGCTTAGCGGGGACTAGCGGGATGAAGACCCAGTACTTC
- | many | TRBJ2-7 | TRBV6-1 | CAINGQSSYEQYF | TGTGCCATCAATGGACAGAGCTCCTACGAGCAGTACTTC
TRBD1 | - | TRBJ1-1 | TRBV12-3/TRBV12-4 | CASSFRQGASEAFF | TGTGCCAGCAGTTTTCGACAGGGGGCCTCTGAAGCTTTCTTT
- | - | TRBJ1-2 | TRBV12-3/TRBV12-4 | CASSPIRTANYGYTF | TGTGCCAGCAGTCCAATTCGGACAGCGAACTATGGCTACACCTTC
- | many | TRBJ1-5 | TRBV6-1 | CASSEALGNQPQHF | TGTGCCAGCAGTGAAGCGTTAGGGAATCAGCCCCAGCATTTT
- | many | TRBJ1-2 | TRBV28 | CASSYSGILTGGYTF | TGTGCCAGCAGTTATTCAGGGATCCTAACGGGGGGCTACACCTTC
- | many | TRBJ2-5 | TRBV7-2 | CASEGSQETQYF | TGTGCCAGCGAGGGCAGCCAAGAGACCCAGTACTTC
- | many | TRBJ2-7 | TRBV28 | CASSIRGAYEQYF | TGTGCCAGCAGTATTAGAGGGGCCTACGAGCAGTACTTC
- | - | TRBJ1-5 | TRBV5-5 | CASSFDRSPQHF | TGTGCCAGCAGCTTCGACAGATCTCCCCAGCATTTT
TRBD2 | many | TRBJ2-7 | TRBV7-9 | CASSRLAGSYEQYF | TGTGCCAGCAGCCGACTAGCGGGATCCTACGAGCAGTACTTC
- | many | TRBJ2-7 | TRBV6-1 | CASRIVDEQYF | TGTGCCAGCCGAATAGTGGACGAGCAGTACTTC
- | - | TRBJ2-5 | TRBV2 | CASRPGRETQYF | TGTGCCAGCAGGCCAGGGAGGGAGACCCAGTACTTC
TRBD2 | many | TRBJ2-1 | TRBV6-1 | CASVGTSGSSYNEQFF | TGTGCCAGCGTGGGGACTAGCGGAAGCTCCTACAATGAGCAGTTCTTC
- | many | TRBJ2-5 | TRBV6-1 | CASRRGRSETQYF | TGTGCCAGCAGACGGGGCAGGTCGGAGACCCAGTACTTC
- | many | TRBJ2-7 | TRBV2 | CASRMEGGNEQYF | TGTGCCAGCAGGATGGAGGGCGGGAACGAGCAGTACTTC
- | - | TRBJ2-7 | TRBV6-2/TRBV6-3 | CASSYPRGGPESYEQYF | TGTGCCAGCAGTTACCCTCGGGGTGGGCCCGAGTCCTACGAGCAGTACTTC
- | - | TRBJ2-7 | TRBV29-1 | CSGGGLASYEQYF | TGCAGCGGGGGGGGGCTAGCCTCCTACGAGCAGTACTTC
- | - | TRBJ1-3 | TRBV5-1 | CASSLGILSAGNTIYF | TGCGCCAGCAGCTTGGGAATCCTTTCGGCTGGAAACACCATATATTTT
- | many | TRBJ2-2 | TRBV4-1 | CASSQSRLGENTGELFF | TGCGCCAGCAGCCAATCCCGATTGGGGGAGAACACCGGGGAGCTGTTTTTT
TRBD2 | many | TRBJ2-2 | TRBV28 | CASTSGSPGLAGTGELFF | TGTGCCAGCACATCAGGGTCCCCGGGACTAGCGGGGACCGGGGAGCTGTTTTTT
TRBD1 | many | TRBJ1-1 | TRBV12-3/TRBV12-4 | CASSPGQGAEAFF | TGTGCCAGCAGTCCAGGACAGGGTGCTGAAGCTTTCTTT
TRBD1 | - | TRBJ2-7 | TRBV19 | CASSMTGDWSYEQYF | TGTGCCAGTAGTATGACAGGGGACTGGTCCTACGAGCAGTACTTC
- | - | TRBJ2-2 | TRBV20-1 | CSVSSRAGTNTGELFF | TGCAGTGTTTCCAGCCGTGCGGGAACGAACACCGGGGAGCTGTTTTTT
TRBD1 | many | TRBJ1-2 | TRBV19 | CASTTGAYGHTF | TGTGCCAGTACGACAGGGGCCTATGGCCACACCTTC
TRBD1 | many | TRBJ1-1 | TRBV20-1 | CSAKVWRDRSNTEAFF | TGCAGTGCTAAAGTTTGGCGGGACAGGAGCAACACTGAAGCTTTCTTT
TRBD1 | - | TRBJ2-7 | TRBV6-1 | CASAGTGASEQYF | TGTGCCAGCGCAGGGACAGGGGCCTCCGAGCAGTACTTC
TRBD1 | - | TRBJ2-7 | TRBV6-1 | CASSDWDRLYEQYF | TGTGCCAGCAGTGACTGGGACAGACTCTACGAGCAGTACTTC
- | once | TRBJ1-2 | TRBV6-1 | CASSETDYNRGGYTF | TGTGCCAGCAGTGAGACGGACTATAACAGAGGCGGCTACACCTTC
- | many | TRBJ2-3 | TRBV6-2/TRBV6-3 | CASSYAVWGTQYF | TGTGCCAGCAGTTACGCCGTCTGGGGTACGCAGTATTTT
TRBD2 | few | TRBJ2-2 | TRBV11-2 | CASSLGTSGRATGELFF | TGTGCCAGCAGCTTAGGGACTAGCGGGAGGGCCACCGGGGAGCTGTTTTTT
- | - | TRBJ2-5 | TRBV6-1 | CASAPGADGETQYF | TGTGCCAGCGCCCCCGGGGCAGATGGAGAGACCCAGTACTTC
TRBD1 | many | TRBJ2-5 | TRBV10-1 | CASSDRTGLSETQYF | TGCGCCAGCAGTGACCGGACAGGGTTAAGCGAGACCCAGTACTTC
TRBD1 | - | TRBJ2-2 | TRBV19 | CASRYRGRGFAGELFF | TGTGCCAGTCGATATAGGGGGCGCGGGTTCGCCGGGGAGCTGTTTTTT
TRBD1 | - | TRBJ2-5 | TRBV29-1 | CSSGTAQETQYF | TGCAGCTCCGGGACAGCCCAAGAGACCCAGTACTTC
TRBD2 | many | TRBJ2-2 | TRBV11-2 | CASSFSTSGSGELFF | TGTGCCAGCAGCTTTTCGACTAGCGGGAGCGGGGAGCTGTTTTTT
- | many | TRBJ1-1 | TRBV25-1 | CASSHGTSTEAFF | TGTGCCAGCAGCCACGGTACTTCCACTGAAGCTTTCTTT
TRBD1 | few | TRBJ1-5 | TRBV6-2/TRBV6-3 | CASSYKPWTGRGQHF | TGTGCCAGCAGTTACAAGCCGTGGACAGGGCGAGGACAGCATTTT
- | many | TRBJ2-5 | TRBV10-3 | CAISESLEGETQYF | TGTGCCATCAGTGAGTCGCTAGAGGGAGAGACCCAGTACTTC
- | many | TRBJ1-2 | TRBV6-1 | CASGGGAGGYTF | TGTGCCAGCGGGGGGGGGGCCGGTGGCTACACCTTC
- | many | TRBJ1-2 | TRBV7-2 | CASSVTGGGYGYTF | TGTGCCAGCAGCGTTACGGGCGGCGGTTATGGCTACACCTTC
TRBD1 | many | TRBJ1-1 | TRBV30 | CAWSSMGTDEAFF | TGTGCCTGGAGTTCTATGGGGACAGATGAAGCTTTCTTT
TRBD1 | - | TRBJ2-6 | TRBV15 | CATSRDRSLPGGYSGANVLTF | TGTGCCACCAGCAGAGATCGATCCCTGCCAGGGGGCTACTCTGGGGCCAACGTCCTGACTTTC
- | many | TRBJ1-5 | TRBV12-3/TRBV12-4 | CASRWGGDQPQHF | TGTGCCAGCAGATGGGGAGGGGATCAGCCCCAGCATTTT
TRBD2 | - | TRBJ2-7 | TRBV4-1 | CASSQDRASGSYEQYF | TGCGCCAGCAGCCAAGATAGGGCTAGCGGGAGTTACGAGCAGTACTTC
- | many | TRBJ2-7 | TRBV10-3 | CAIRGTDEQYF | TGTGCCATCAGGGGGACTGACGAGCAGTACTTC
- | many | TRBJ2-5 | TRBV7-2 | CASSLQGSSETQYF | TGTGCCAGCAGCTTACAGGGTTCATCCGAGACCCAGTACTTC
- | many | TRBJ2-6 | TRBV5-1 | CASSFVGTGANVLTF | TGCGCCAGCAGCTTCGTGGGGACTGGGGCCAACGTCCTGACTTTC
- | many | TRBJ1-5 | TRBV6-1 | CASRIQGLGNQPQHF | TGTGCCAGCAGGATACAGGGACTTGGCAATCAGCCCCAGCATTTT
- | - | TRBJ2-5 | TRBV28 | CASSFRGYGETQYF | TGTGCCAGCAGTTTTCGGGGCTATGGAGAGACCCAGTACTTC
- | few | TRBJ1-5 | TRBV7-9 | CASRAGEGGSPQHF | TGTGCCAGCAGGGCAGGGGAAGGTGGGTCGCCCCAGCATTTT
- | many | TRBJ2-7 | TRBV6-1 | CASSERGWYEQYF | TGTGCCAGCAGTGAAAGGGGCTGGTACGAGCAGTACTTC
- | - | TRBJ2-4 | TRBV19 | CASSPTPENIQYF | TGTGCCAGTAGTCCCACTCCAGAAAACATTCAGTACTTC